Below, 18 T cell receptor beta chains from the same sample are listed, as sequenced in a study of immune evolution from preneoplasia to lung adenocarcinoma (TCRdb year 2021). The library was made by the immunoSEQ multiplex PCR assay. TCRdb limited this immuneACCESS table to in-frame rearrangements with V and J called. A share of clones is missing; checked studies link under half to unresolved V genes, and the rest is unexplained. This sample gives thousands of clones in total; about 80% of them show up just once. The leading ten clones occupy 10% of the sample. Sequencing was carried out using FFPE lung adenocarcinoma in situ tissue. The cell subset or site label for this specimen denotes: preinvasive adenocarcinoma in situ (AIS). These receptors were collected from a person between 70 and 80 years old with lung adenocarcinoma.

V usage is TRBV28 and J usage is TRBJ2-7; D is unclear. The length of the CDR3 is 16 residues. CDR1 is MDHEN, CDR2 SYDVKM, per germline. Deletions cut 3 bases from V and 1 base from J, with 16 bases between. Here the CDR3 DNA reads TGTGCCAGCAGTTTTCTCCTGGCCGAACTTTCCTACGAGCAGTACTTC. Residues: CASSFLLAELSYEQYF.

The chain uses TRBV9 and TRBJ2-3, with D perhaps TRBD1 (5 bases). Germline V gene lookup returns CDR1 SGDLS and CDR2 YYNGEE. Trimming left V 1 base short and J 1 base short, with 10 bases between. This CDR3 region has 15 residues. CDR3 sequence: CASSVLGAGTDTQYF. The CDR3 DNA is TGTGCCAGCAGCGTATTAGGGGCGGGCACAGATACGCAGTATTTT.

The CDR3 is CASSPPIGTPAYEQYF. CDR3 coding DNA: TGTGCCAGCAGTCCCCCGATCGGGACTCCCGCCTACGAGCAGTACTTC. This sequence joins TRBV2 and TRBJ2-7, with D possibly being TRBD2 (6 bases). CDR3 length equals 16 residues. Germline lookup yields CDR1 SNHLY and CDR2 FYNNEI. Trimming pared 5 bases from V and 2 bases from J, leaving 19 bases between.

The CDR3 spells CASSQREGPDTQYF. Written as DNA, the CDR3 is TGTGCCAGCAGTCAGCGGGAGGGGCCAGATACGCAGTATTTT. The chain couples TRBV2 to TRBJ2-3, with 10 bases aligning to TRBD2. V was clipped by 5 bases and J by 4 bases; unmatched bases: 3. The CDR3 spans 14 residues. CDR1 is SNHLY and CDR2 is FYNNEI in the germline V gene.

In its sample, this clone was seen a few times. The J gene is TRBJ2-2, the V gene TRBV5-1, with 10 bases aligning to TRBD2. This CDR3 has 15 residues. After removal of 0 bases from V and 5 bases from J, the junction contained 1 base not matched to a gene. Germline-derived CDR1 and CDR2 are SGHRS and YFSETQ. The CDR3 DNA is TGCGCCAGCAGCTTGGCTAGCGGGAGTACCGGGGAGCTGTTTTTT. It is translated as CASSLASGSTGELFF.

This clone has only one observation. The J gene is TRBJ2-1, the V gene TRBV20-1, with D uncertain. Germline-derived CDR1 and CDR2 are DFQATT and SNEGSKA (reference sequence). The CDR3 consists of 9 residues. V lost 5 bases and J 4 bases, leaving 0 bases between the germline ends. Here the CDR3 DNA reads TGCAGTGCTTACAATGAGCAGTTCTTC. This encodes CSAYNEQFF.

The chain combines TRBV11-2 with TRBJ2-7; TRBD1 is a possible D gene (5 bases). The CDR3 loop spans 14 amino acids. Germline loops: CDR1 SGHAT, CDR2 FQNNGV. V was clipped by 4 bases and J by 1 base, with 11 bases between them. CDR3 nucleotide sequence: TGTGCCAGCAGCTCCACAGCAGGGTCCTACGAGCAGTACTTC. Its translation: CASSSTAGSYEQYF.

J is TRBJ2-2 and V is TRBV5-1; TRBD2 matches at 8 bases. Germline CDR1 SGHRS, CDR2 YFSETQ. This CDR3 spans 19 amino acids. J lost 3 bases, V lost 4 bases, and 17 bases had no gene match. The DNA for the CDR3 is TGCGCCAGCAGCCTTTACCCCGTCTTAGTAGCGGGATACACCGGGGAGCTGTTTTTT. It yields the protein CASSLYPVLVAGYTGELFF.

Of note for this clone: Its ends do not fully match the called genes, so a read error is possible. Other nucleotide sequences in the sample specify the same CDR3. The V gene is TRBV2, the J gene TRBJ2-1; TRBD2 agrees at 9 bases. The CDR3 length is 16 residues. Germline loops: CDR1 SNHLY, CDR2 FYNNEI. CDR3 in amino acids: CASSEGLAEGRNEQFF. The CDR3 bases are TGTGCCAGCAGTGAAGGACTAGCGGAGGGGAGGAATGAACAGTTCTTC.

This chain connects TRBV19 to TRBJ2-1, with 8 bases identical to TRBD2. CDR1 and CDR2 (germline): LNHDA, SQIVND (reference sequence). The V and J ends lost 5 bases and 7 bases, in that order; junction bases with no gene match: 7. The CDR3 is 14 residues long. For the CDR3, the DNA is TGTGCCAGTAGTCCGGGACTAGGCGGGAATGAGCAGTTCTTC. Translating gives CASSPGLGGNEQFF. The entire variable domain, with the rest obtained from reference TRBV19 and TRBJ2-1, is as follows: DGGITQSPKYLFRKEGQNVTLSCEQNLNHDAMYWYRQDPGQGLRLIYYSQIVNDFQKGDIAEGYSVSREKKESFPLTVTSAQKNPTAFYLCASSPGLGGNEQFFGPGTRLTVL.

Here the CDR3 reads CASSSGSGSGDEQFF. In DNA, the CDR3 is TGTGCCAGCAGCTCGGGGAGCGGGAGCGGGGATGAGCAGTTCTTC. The chain combines TRBV7-3 with TRBJ2-1; TRBD2 matches 8 bases. The junction had 10 bases not matched to a gene; V was cut back by 4 bases and J by 8 bases. The V gene's germline CDR1 is SGHTA and CDR2 FQGTGA. The CDR3 spans 15 residues.

This clone showed up just once. The V and J genes are TRBV7-8 and TRBJ1-6; D gene uncertain. V dropped 5 bases and J dropped 8 bases, with 13 bases sitting between them. The germline CDR1 and CDR2 sequences are SGHVS and FQNEAQ. This CDR3 region has 14 residues. CDR3 in amino acids: CASSAGLGYSPLHF. Here the CDR3 DNA reads TGTGCCAGCAGCGCAGGTTTAGGCTATTCACCCCTCCACTTT. The entire variable domain, with the rest obtained from reference TRBV7-8 and TRBJ1-6, is as follows: GAGVSQSPRYKVAKRGQDVALRCDPISGHVSLFWYQQALGQGPEFLTYFQNEAQLDKSGLPSDRFFAERPEGSVSTLKIQRTQQEDSAVYLCASSAGLGYSPLHFGNGTRLTVT.

The chain links TRBV18 to TRBJ2-2; D is possibly TRBD1 or TRBD2 (5 bases each). Trimming took off 3 bases at V and 6 bases at J, with 11 bases between the two ends. The CDR3 consists of 14 residues. The germline CDR1 and CDR2 sequences are KGHSH and LQKENI. In nucleotides, the CDR3 is TGTGCCAGCTCACCCACTCTGGGGGCCGGGGAGCTGTTTTTT. This encodes CASSPTLGAGELFF.

This chain links TRBV10-2 with TRBJ2-3; unclear D gene. Germline V gene sequence: CDR1 WSHSY, CDR2 SAAADI. Trimming cost V 7 bases and J 3 bases, with 14 bases left between them. The CDR3 sequence is 14 residues long. The CDR3 sequence is CASTERVRTDTQYF. As DNA, the CDR3 is TGCGCCAGCACCGAAAGGGTTCGGACAGATACGCAGTATTTT.

This clone was seen more than once but under ten times. The chain carries TRBV5-1 and TRBJ1-4; TRBD1 matches at 8 bases. The ends lost 4 bases at V and 4 bases at J; junction bases unmatched: 3. CDR1 is SGHRS and CDR2 is YFSETQ in the germline V gene. This CDR3 spans 14 amino acids. The CDR3: CASSAGQGNEKLFF. The CDR3 DNA follows: TGCGCCAGCAGCGCAGGACAGGGTAATGAAAAACTGTTTTTT.

The gene calls are TRBV15 and TRBJ2-3, with 7 positions matching TRBD1. There are 14 residues in the CDR3. Germline values: CDR1 LNHNV, CDR2 YYDKDF (reference sequence). The trim removed 8 bases at V and 0 bases at J, leaving 5 bases unmatched. The CDR3 protein is CATGTETSTDTQYF. The CDR3, as DNA: TGTGCCACCGGGACAGAAACTAGCACAGATACGCAGTATTTT.

Only a few counts were recorded for this clone. This chain joins TRBV18 and TRBJ1-1, with 9 positions matching TRBD1. Looked up from germline, CDR1 is KGHSH and CDR2 is LQKENI. This CDR3 is 16 amino acids long. Trimming at V came to 2 bases and at J to 3 bases, leaving 7 bases not matched to a gene. The CDR3 is CASSPRTGVFDTEAFF. CDR3 bases: TGTGCCAGCTCACCAAGGACAGGGGTATTTGACACTGAAGCTTTCTTT.

The chain has TRBV7-2 and TRBJ1-5, with unresolved D. The V end was cut by 2 bases, the J end by 0 bases, with 8 bases between. The CDR3 length is 15 residues. CDR1 SGHTA and CDR2 FQGNSA come from the germline V gene. The CDR3: CASSLIGSSNQPQHF. As DNA, the CDR3 is TGTGCCAGCAGCTTAATAGGCAGTAGCAATCAGCCCCAGCATTTT.